These 18 T cell receptor beta chains came from one sample sequenced in a study of blood T cell repertoires in COVID-19. Assay used: immunoSEQ multiplex PCR; TCRdb lists only in-frame clones, some missing. The profile shows tens of thousands of clones, around 83% of them singletons. Sequenced material: peripheral blood. The receptors derive from an older woman with acute or convalescent COVID-19.

V and J are TRBV6-6 and TRBJ2-7; TRBD2 matches at 8 bases. The CDR3 covers 15 residues. V dropped 0 bases and J dropped 0; count of bases not matched to a gene: 1. CDR1 is MNHNY and CDR2 is SVGAGI in the germline V gene (reference sequence). The DNA of the CDR3 is TGTGCCAGCAGTTACTCCGGGACTAGCTCCTACGAGCAGTACTTC. As protein: CASSYSGTSSYEQYF.

The chain links TRBV6-5 to TRBJ2-7, with 11 positions matching TRBD1. This CDR3 has 15 residues. Germline CDR1 reads MNHEY; CDR2 reads SVGAGI. J gave up 2 bases and V 5 bases, and 5 bases lay outside the gene matches. The CDR3 loop reads CASSPQDRGPYEQYF. The DNA of the CDR3 is TGTGCCAGCAGTCCCCAGGACAGGGGGCCCTACGAGCAGTACTTC.

The chain has TRBV6-2 or TRBV6-3 and TRBJ1-4; no clear D. The V gene's germline CDR1 is MNHEY and CDR2 SVGEGT. The CDR3 extends over 14 amino acids. V lost 4 bases and J lost 4, with 10 bases in between. Here the CDR3 DNA reads TGTGCCAGCAGTTTGACACGGATTAATGAAAAACTGTTTTTT. Amino acids: CASSLTRINEKLFF.

This clone was seen a single time. V gene TRBV24-1 combines with J gene TRBJ1-4; no firm D call. The germline V gene encodes CDR1 KGHDR and CDR2 SFDVKD. The length of the CDR3 is 14 residues. Trimming took off 9 bases at V and 0 bases at J, with 10 bases between the two ends. CDR3 DNA sequence: TGTGCCACCGAGAGATATGCAACTAATGAAAAACTGTTTTTT. The encoded protein is CATERYATNEKLFF.

This chain uses TRBV10-2 with TRBJ2-7; weak D call: TRBD2 (6 bases). Trimming took off 4 bases at V and 12 bases at J, with 16 bases between the two ends. The CDR3 is 12 residues long. From germline, CDR1 is WSHSY and CDR2 SAAADI. The CDR3 region is CASSVTEGRPYF. The CDR3 coding sequence is TGCGCCAGCAGTGTGACGGAGGGTCGTCCGTACTTC.

V is TRBV30 and J is TRBJ2-3; 11 bases are shared with TRBD2. Looked up from germline, CDR1 is GTSNPN and CDR2 is SVGIG (reference sequence). The CDR3 has 15 amino acids. After removal of 4 bases from V and 6 bases from J, the junction contained 9 bases not matched to a gene. CDR3 in DNA: TGTGCCTGGACGGCTAGCGGGGGGATCCGCGATACGCAGTATTTT. The encoded protein is CAWTASGGIRDTQYF. Filled out from reference TRBV30 and TRBJ2-3, the complete variable domain reads SQTIHQWPATLVQPVGSPLSLECTVEGTSNPNLYWYRQAAGRGLQLLFYSVGIGQISSEVPQNLSASRPQDRQFILSSKKLLLSDSGFYLCAWTASGGIRDTQYFGPGTRLTVL.

The chain joins TRBV15 to TRBJ2-7; 11 bases fit TRBD1. Germline CDR1 LNHNV, CDR2 YYDKDF (reference sequence). With 11 bases clipped from V and 6 bases from J, the junction kept 3 bases outside the gene matches. The CDR3 consists of 11 residues. CDR3 DNA sequence: TGTGCCGCGGGACAGGGGGGCGAGCAGTACTTC. This sequence encodes CAAGQGGEQYF. The full variable domain, completed using reference TRBV15 and TRBJ2-7, is DAMVIQNPRYQVTQFGKPVTLSCSQTLNHNVMYWYQQKSSQAPKLLFHYYDKDFNNEADTPDNFQSRRPNTSFCFLDIRSPGLGDTAMYLCAAGQGGEQYFGPGTRLTVT.

This chain uses TRBV18 with TRBJ1-1, with TRBD1 identical over 7 bases. Germline CDR1 KGHSH, CDR2 LQKENI. The CDR3 runs to 12 residues. V lost 3 bases and J lost 7; bases outside the gene matches: 2. CDR3 in amino acids: CASSPGTVEAFF. In nucleotides, the CDR3 is TGTGCCAGCTCACCCGGGACAGTTGAAGCTTTCTTT.

The chain links TRBV10-3 to TRBJ2-7; D perhaps matches TRBD1 (7 bases). This CDR3 comprises 14 residues. Trimming left V 3 bases short and J 2 bases short, with 11 bases between. Germline CDR1 is ENHRY and CDR2 is SYGVKD. CDR3 in DNA: TGTGCCATCAGTGACCAGGGGGGCCCCTACGAGCAGTACTTC. Translation: CAISDQGGPYEQYF.

The gene calls are TRBV3-1 (or the pseudogene TRBV3-2) and TRBJ2-5, with D possibly TRBD2 on 6 matching bases. CDR1 and CDR2 (germline): LGHDT, YNNKEL (reference sequence). The CDR3 has 12 residues. V shed 8 bases and J shed 6 bases, with 13 bases lying between them. CDR3 sequence (DNA): TGTGCCAGCGAGGCCGGCGGGAAGACCCAGTACTTC. Protein: CASEAGGKTQYF.

The V call is TRBV24-1, the J call TRBJ1-2; 10 bases line up with TRBD1. The CDR3 is 16 amino acids. Germline values: CDR1 KGHDR, CDR2 SFDVKD. V lost 4 bases to trimming and J lost 6 bases; unmatched junction nucleotides: 10. The CDR3 loop reads CATSDLPGQGEDGYTF. DNA for the CDR3: TGTGCCACCAGTGACCTACCCGGACAGGGGGAGGATGGCTACACCTTC.

The chain has TRBV7-8 and TRBJ2-7, with 8 nucleotides matching TRBD1. CDR1 and CDR2 (germline): SGHVS, FQNEAQ. This CDR3 has 14 residues. J was trimmed by 4 bases and V by 4 bases; bases with no gene match: 6. The CDR3, as DNA: TGTGCCAGCAGCTCCAGACAGGGGAAATACGAGCAGTACTTC. Protein product: CASSSRQGKYEQYF.

The V and J genes are TRBV9 and TRBJ2-1; D is perhaps TRBD2 (7 bases). The CDR3 covers 18 residues. V was shortened by 5 bases and J by 5 bases, with 26 bases between the two germline ends. Germline V lookup: CDR1 SGDLS, CDR2 YYNGEE. The DNA for the CDR3 is TGTGCCAGCAGTCGTAGAGAGCCCTTGGGGGGGGCCCACAATGAGCAGTTCTTC. It yields the protein CASSRREPLGGAHNEQFF.

V usage is TRBV11-2 and J usage is TRBJ2-3, with 11 nucleotides matching TRBD2. CDR1 is SGHAT and CDR2 is FQNNGV in the germline V gene. The CDR3 covers 14 residues. V lost 5 bases, J lost 5 bases, and 3 bases stayed unmatched. The CDR3 sequence is CASSPGTSGDTQYF. CDR3 coding DNA: TGTGCCAGCAGCCCCGGGACTAGCGGAGATACGCAGTATTTT. Variable domain in full (rest from reference TRBV11-2 and TRBJ2-3): EAGVAQSPRYKIIEKRQSVAFWCNPISGHATLYWYQQILGQGPKLLIQFQNNGVVDDSQLPKDRFSAERLKGVDSTLKIQPAKLEDSAVYLCASSPGTSGDTQYFGPGTRLTVL.

The chain combines TRBV11-3 with TRBJ1-1, with 7 bases aligning to TRBD1. This CDR3 region has 14 residues. Per germline, CDR1 SGHNT and CDR2 YENEEA. The junction had 13 bases not matched to a gene; V was cut back by 5 bases and J by 10 bases. For the CDR3, the DNA is TGTGCCAGCAGCCTGGGCCAGGGGGTGAGCGGAGCTTTCTTT. Its protein is CASSLGQGVSGAFF.

V and J are TRBV21-1 and TRBJ1-1. TRBV21-1 is a recognized pseudogene. This CDR3 is 17 amino acids long. Here the CDR3 DNA reads TGTGCCAGCAGCAAGTGGATAGCGGGGACAAAAGGCACTGAAGCTTTCTTT. Protein sequence: CASSKWIAGTKGTEAFF.

J is TRBJ1-1 and V is TRBV25-1, with 9 bases lining up with TRBD1. The trim removed 8 bases at V and 4 bases at J, leaving 5 bases unmatched. CDR1 and CDR2 from the germline V gene are MGHDK and SYGVNS. The CDR3 covers 13 residues. The CDR3 coding sequence is TGTGCCAGCGGACAGGGGAAGGGCACTGAAGCTTTCTTT. Translating it yields CASGQGKGTEAFF.

The chain uses TRBV29-1 and TRBJ2-1, with 8 bases fitting TRBD2. This CDR3 is built from 16 residues. V shed 3 bases and J 8 bases; nucleotides not matched to a gene: 15. Germline CDR1 reads SQVTM; CDR2 reads ANQGSEA. The CDR3 reads CSVETGGRWGMDEQFF. CDR3 bases: TGCAGCGTTGAGACGGGCGGGAGGTGGGGAATGGATGAGCAGTTCTTC.